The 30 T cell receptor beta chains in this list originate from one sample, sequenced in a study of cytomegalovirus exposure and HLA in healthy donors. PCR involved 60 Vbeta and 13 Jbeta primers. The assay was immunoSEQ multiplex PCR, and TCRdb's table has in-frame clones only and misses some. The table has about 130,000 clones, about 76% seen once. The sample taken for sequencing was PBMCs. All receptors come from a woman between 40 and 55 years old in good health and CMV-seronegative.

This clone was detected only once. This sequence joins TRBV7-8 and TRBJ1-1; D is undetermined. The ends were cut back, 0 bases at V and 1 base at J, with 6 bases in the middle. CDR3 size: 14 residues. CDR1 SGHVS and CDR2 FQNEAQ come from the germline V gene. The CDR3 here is CASSLAIRNTEAFF. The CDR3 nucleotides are TGTGCCAGCAGCTTAGCTATCCGGAACACTGAAGCTTTCTTT.

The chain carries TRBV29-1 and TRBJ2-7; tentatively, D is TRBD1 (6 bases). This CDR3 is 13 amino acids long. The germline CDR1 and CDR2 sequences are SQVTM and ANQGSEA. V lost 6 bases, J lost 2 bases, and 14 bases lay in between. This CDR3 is CSVSGQSTYEQYF. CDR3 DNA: TGCAGCGTCTCCGGACAGAGTACCTACGAGCAGTACTTC.

The CDR3 DNA follows: TGTGCCAGCGGGCGGACTAGCGGGGGCGGCGGGGAGCTGTTTTTT. Its translation is CASGRTSGGGGELFF. This chain uses TRBV6-5 with TRBJ2-2; the match to TRBD2 covers 13 bases. The CDR3 consists of 15 residues. V was pared by 8 bases and J by 7 bases, with 7 bases of the junction left unmatched. Germline assignment: CDR1 MNHEY and CDR2 SVGAGI.

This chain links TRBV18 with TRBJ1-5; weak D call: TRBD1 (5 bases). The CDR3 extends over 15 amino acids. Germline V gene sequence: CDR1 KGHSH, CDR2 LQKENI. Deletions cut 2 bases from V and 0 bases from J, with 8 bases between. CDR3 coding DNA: TGTGCCAGCTCACCAACAGGAAATAGCAATCAGCCCCAGCATTTT. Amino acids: CASSPTGNSNQPQHF.

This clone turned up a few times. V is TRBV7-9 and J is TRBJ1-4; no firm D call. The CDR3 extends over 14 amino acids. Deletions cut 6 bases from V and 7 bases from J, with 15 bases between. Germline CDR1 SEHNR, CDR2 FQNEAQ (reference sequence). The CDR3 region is CASSLLQGGEKLFF. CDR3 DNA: TGTGCCAGCAGTTTACTCCAAGGCGGTGAAAAACTGTTTTTT.

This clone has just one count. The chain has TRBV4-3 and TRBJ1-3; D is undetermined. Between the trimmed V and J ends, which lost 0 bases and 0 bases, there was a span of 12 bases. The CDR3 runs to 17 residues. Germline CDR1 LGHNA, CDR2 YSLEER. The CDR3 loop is CASSQELLEISGNTIYF. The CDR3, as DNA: TGCGCCAGCAGCCAAGAACTCTTGGAGATCTCTGGAAACACCATATATTTT.

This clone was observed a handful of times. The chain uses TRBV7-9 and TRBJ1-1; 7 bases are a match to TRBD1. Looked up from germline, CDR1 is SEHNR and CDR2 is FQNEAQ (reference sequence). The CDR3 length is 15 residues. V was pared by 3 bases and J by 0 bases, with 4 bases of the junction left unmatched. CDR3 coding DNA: TGTGCCAGCAGCTTTAGACAGGGTTTGAACACTGAAGCTTTCTTT. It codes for CASSFRQGLNTEAFF.

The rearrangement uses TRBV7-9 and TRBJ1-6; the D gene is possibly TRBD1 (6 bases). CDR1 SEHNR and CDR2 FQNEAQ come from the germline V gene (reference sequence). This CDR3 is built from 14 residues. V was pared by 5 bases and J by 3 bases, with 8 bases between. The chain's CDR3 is CASSPDSYNSPLHF. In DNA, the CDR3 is TGTGCCAGCAGCCCGGACAGCTATAATTCACCCCTCCACTTT. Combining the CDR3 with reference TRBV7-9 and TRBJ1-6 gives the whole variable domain DTGVSQNPRHKITKRGQNVTFRCDPISEHNRLYWYRQTLGQGPEFLTYFQNEAQLEKSRLLSDRFSAERPKGSFSTLEIQRTEQGDSAMYLCASSPDSYNSPLHFGNGTRLTVT.

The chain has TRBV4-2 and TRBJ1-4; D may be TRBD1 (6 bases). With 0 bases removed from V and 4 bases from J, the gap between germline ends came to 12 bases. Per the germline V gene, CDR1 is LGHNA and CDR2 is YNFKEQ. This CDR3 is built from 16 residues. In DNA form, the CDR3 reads TGTGCCAGCAGCCAAGAGAAGGCAGGGGTTAATGAAAAACTGTTTTTT. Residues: CASSQEKAGVNEKLFF.

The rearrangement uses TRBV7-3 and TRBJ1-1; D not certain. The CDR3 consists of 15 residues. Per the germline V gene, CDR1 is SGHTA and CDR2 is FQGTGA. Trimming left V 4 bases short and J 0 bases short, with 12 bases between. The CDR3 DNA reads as TGTGCCAGCAGCTCCCGGGGAGGGATGAACACTGAAGCTTTCTTT. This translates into CASSSRGGMNTEAFF.

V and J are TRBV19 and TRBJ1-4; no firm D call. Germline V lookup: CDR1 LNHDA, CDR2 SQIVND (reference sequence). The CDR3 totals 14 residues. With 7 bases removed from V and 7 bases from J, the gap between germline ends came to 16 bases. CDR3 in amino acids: CASKGLEGGEKLFF. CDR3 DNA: TGTGCCAGTAAGGGTCTCGAGGGAGGTGAAAAACTGTTTTTT.

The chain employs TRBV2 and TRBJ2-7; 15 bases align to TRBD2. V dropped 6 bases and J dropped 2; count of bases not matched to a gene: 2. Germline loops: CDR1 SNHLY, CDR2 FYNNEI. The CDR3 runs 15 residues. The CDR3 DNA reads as TGTGCCAGCAGGGGACTAGCGGGGGGTACCTACGAGCAGTACTTC. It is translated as CASRGLAGGTYEQYF.

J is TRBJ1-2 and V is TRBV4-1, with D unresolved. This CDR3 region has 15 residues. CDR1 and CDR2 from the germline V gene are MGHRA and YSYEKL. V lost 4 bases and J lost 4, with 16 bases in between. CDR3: CASSPGGNSGYGYTF. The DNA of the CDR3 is TGCGCCAGCAGCCCGGGCGGGAATTCGGGCTATGGCTACACCTTC.

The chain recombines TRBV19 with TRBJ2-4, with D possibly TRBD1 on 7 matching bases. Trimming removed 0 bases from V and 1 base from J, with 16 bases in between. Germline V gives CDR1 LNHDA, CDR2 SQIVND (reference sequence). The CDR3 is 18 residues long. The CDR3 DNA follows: TGTGCCAGTAGTATAGATAGGAGGGGGCGAGGGGCCAAAAACATTCAGTACTTC. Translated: CASSIDRRGRGAKNIQYF.

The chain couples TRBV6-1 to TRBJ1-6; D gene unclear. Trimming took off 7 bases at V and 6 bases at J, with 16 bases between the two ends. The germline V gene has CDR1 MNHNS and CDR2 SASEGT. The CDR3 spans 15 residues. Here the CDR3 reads CASISVTAFNSPLHF. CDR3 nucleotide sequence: TGTGCCAGCATTTCCGTTACAGCCTTTAATTCACCCCTCCACTTT.

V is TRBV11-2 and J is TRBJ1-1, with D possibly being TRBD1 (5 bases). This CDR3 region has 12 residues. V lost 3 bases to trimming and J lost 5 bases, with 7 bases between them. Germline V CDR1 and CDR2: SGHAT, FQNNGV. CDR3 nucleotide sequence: TGTGCCAGCAGCTTTGGGGGGACTGAAGCTTTCTTT. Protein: CASSFGGTEAFF.

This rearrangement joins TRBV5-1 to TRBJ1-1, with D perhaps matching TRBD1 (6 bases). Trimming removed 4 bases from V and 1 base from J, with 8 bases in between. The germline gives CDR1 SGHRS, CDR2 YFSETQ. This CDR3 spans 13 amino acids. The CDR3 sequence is CASSAGANTEAFF. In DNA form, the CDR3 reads TGCGCCAGCAGCGCAGGGGCGAACACTGAAGCTTTCTTT.

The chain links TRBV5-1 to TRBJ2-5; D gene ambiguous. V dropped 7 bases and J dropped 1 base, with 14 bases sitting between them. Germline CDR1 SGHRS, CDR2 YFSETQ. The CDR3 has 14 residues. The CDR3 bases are TGCGCCAGCGAGTCTGGTTTGAGCCAAGAGACCCAGTACTTC. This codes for CASESGLSQETQYF.

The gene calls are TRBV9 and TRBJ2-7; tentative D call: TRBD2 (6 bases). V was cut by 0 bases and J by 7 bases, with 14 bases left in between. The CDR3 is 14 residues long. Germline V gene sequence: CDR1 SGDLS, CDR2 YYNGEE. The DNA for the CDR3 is TGTGCCAGCAGCGTAGGTGGGACTCCCCCGGAGCAGTACTTC. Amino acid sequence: CASSVGGTPPEQYF.

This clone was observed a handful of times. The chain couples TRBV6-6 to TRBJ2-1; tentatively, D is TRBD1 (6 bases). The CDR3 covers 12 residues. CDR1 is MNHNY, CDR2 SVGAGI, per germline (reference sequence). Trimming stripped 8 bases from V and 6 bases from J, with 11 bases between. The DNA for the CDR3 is TGTGCCAGCCAGGGGAAGGGCAATGAGCAGTTCTTC. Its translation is CASQGKGNEQFF.

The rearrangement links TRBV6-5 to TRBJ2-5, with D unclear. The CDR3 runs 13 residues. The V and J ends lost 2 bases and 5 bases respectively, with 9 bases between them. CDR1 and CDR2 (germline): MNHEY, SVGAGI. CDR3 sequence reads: CASSYALKETQYF. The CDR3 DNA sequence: TGTGCCAGCAGTTACGCGCTTAAGGAGACCCAGTACTTC.

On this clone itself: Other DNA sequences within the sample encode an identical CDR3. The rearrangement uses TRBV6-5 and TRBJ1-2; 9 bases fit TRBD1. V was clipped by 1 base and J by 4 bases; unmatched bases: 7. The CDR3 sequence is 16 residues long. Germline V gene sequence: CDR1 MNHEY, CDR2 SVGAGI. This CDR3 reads CASSYLGQGKTYGYTF. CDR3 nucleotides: TGTGCCAGCAGTTACTTGGGACAGGGAAAAACCTATGGCTACACCTTC.

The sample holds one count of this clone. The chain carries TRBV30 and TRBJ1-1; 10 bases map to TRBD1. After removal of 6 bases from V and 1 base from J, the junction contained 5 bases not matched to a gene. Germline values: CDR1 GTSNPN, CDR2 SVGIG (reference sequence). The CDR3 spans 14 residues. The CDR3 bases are TGTGCCTGCCGGACAGGGGGGCCGAACACTGAAGCTTTCTTT. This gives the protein CACRTGGPNTEAFF. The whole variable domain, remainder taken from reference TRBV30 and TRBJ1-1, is SQTIHQWPATLVQPVGSPLSLECTVEGTSNPNLYWYRQAAGRGLQLLFYSVGIGQISSEVPQNLSASRPQDRQFILSSKKLLLSDSGFYLCACRTGGPNTEAFFGQGTRLTVV.

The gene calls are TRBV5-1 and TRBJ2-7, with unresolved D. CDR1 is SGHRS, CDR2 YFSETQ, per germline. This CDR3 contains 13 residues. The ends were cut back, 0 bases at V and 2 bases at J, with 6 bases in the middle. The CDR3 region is CASSLGRAYEQYF. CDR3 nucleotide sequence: TGCGCCAGCAGCTTGGGCCGGGCCTACGAGCAGTACTTC.

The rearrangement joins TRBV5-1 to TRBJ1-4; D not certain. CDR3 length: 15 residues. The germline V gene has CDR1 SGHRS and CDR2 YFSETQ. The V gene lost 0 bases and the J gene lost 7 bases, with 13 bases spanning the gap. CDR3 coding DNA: TGCGCCAGCAGCTTGGACCACAGTCGGGGTGAAAAACTGTTTTTT. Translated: CASSLDHSRGEKLFF.

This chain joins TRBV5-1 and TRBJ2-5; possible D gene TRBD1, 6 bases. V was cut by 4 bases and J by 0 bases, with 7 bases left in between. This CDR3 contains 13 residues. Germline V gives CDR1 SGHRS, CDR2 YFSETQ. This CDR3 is CASSGQYQETQYF. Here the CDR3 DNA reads TGCGCCAGCAGCGGACAGTACCAAGAGACCCAGTACTTC. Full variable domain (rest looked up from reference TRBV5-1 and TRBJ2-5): KAGVTQTPRYLIKTRGQQVTLSCSPISGHRSVSWYQQTPGQGLQFLFEYFSETQRNKGNFPGRFSGRQFSNSRSEMNVSTLELGDSALYLCASSGQYQETQYFGPGTRLLVL.

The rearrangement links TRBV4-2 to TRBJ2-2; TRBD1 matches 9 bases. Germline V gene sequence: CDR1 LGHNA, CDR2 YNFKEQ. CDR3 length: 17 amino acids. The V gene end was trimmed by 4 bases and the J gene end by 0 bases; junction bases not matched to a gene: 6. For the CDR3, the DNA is TGTGCCAGCAGCCGGGGGACAGGGTCCTCGAACACCGGGGAGCTGTTTTTT. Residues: CASSRGTGSSNTGELFF.

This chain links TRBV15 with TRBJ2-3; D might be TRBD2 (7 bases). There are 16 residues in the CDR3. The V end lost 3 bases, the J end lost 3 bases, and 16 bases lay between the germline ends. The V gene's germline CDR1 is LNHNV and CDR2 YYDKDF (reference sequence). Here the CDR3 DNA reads TGTGCCACCAGCAGGGGGGGGCGAGGGAGGACAGATACGCAGTATTTT. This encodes CATSRGGRGRTDTQYF.

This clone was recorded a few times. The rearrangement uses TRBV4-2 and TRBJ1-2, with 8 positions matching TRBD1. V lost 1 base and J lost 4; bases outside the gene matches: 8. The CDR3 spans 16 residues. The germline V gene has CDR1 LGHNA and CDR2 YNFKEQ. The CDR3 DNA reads TGTGCCAGCAGCCAAGGTCCGGACAGGGTGGGCTATGGCTACACCTTC. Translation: CASSQGPDRVGYGYTF.

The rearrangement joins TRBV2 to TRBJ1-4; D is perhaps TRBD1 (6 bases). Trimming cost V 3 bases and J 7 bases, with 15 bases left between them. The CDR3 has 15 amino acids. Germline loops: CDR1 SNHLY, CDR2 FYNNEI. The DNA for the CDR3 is TGTGCCAGCAGTGAGGGGCAGGGGAGTGGTGAAAAACTGTTTTTT. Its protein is CASSEGQGSGEKLFF.